This TCR beta chain originates from a study of blood T cell repertoires in COVID-19. Across the whole study: Samples came from the United States, Italy and Spain, spanning acute and convalescent COVID-19. Sources were T cells, B-cell-depleted T cells, or PBMCs; the material itself was cDNA or gDNA.

Per the authors' pipeline: How many nucleated cells were present was estimated from reference gene primer amplification. Repertoires were generated with immunoSEQ multiplex PCR, while TCRdb's copy carries only in-frame clones and drops some. The DNA gave D and trimming, while V, J and clone size come from that table. The table lists about 410,000 clones, roughly 85% of them singletons. CDR3 length: 15 amino acids. V is TRBV21-1 and J is TRBJ1-1; the D call TRBD1 from the table was never checked on the DNA. TRBV21-1 is classified as a pseudogene. The sample comprised peripheral blood. The sequence derives from a woman aged 30 to 39 with active or convalescent COVID-19. CDR3 protein: CASSKNRGQGTEAFF. The CDR3 DNA follows: TGTGCCAGCAGCAAAAACAGGGGGCAGGGGACTGAAGCTTTCTTT.